Included here is one T cell receptor (beta chain) sequence, with context. Its antigen remains unknown. The sample belongs to a study of cytomegalovirus exposure and HLA in healthy donors. Study-wide points: Specificity of a few CMV-associated chains for CMV antigens was verified in vitro.

The donors were members of the validation cohort, which comprised about 130 subjects and was separate from the first cohort of roughly 700 subjects. This CDR3 region has 15 residues. V was trimmed by 4 bases and J by 0 bases, leaving 11 bases between them. Germline V lookup: CDR1 MNHNS, CDR2 SASEGT. Clones were read by immunoSEQ multiplex PCR, and TCRdb kept only the in-frame ones, dropping some. This table holds about 350,000 clones, 75% to 90% found once. The chain couples TRBV6-1 to TRBJ2-3; D is undetermined. Specimen: PBMCs. The receptor was derived from a woman aged 25-40 years in good health and CMV-seropositive. CDR3 DNA: TGTGCCAGCAGTGGCTCTTACACTAGCACAGATACGCAGTATTTT. It encodes CASSGSYTSTDTQYF.